The TCR beta chain described here comes from a study of long-term antiretroviral therapy in people with HIV. Every one of the donors gave at least one pre-ART PBMC sample and at least two post-ART PBMC samples. Treated in the United States were all of the participants with HIV. Study-wide results and caveats: Within the repertoire, clones expanded before ART were dominant at all time points. Spans of CDR3 length were tighter for HIV repertoires than for controls.

Details on this clone: Its target is unknown.

Assay version v3.0 of immunoSEQ was used, and it was run at survey level. Produced via immunoSEQ multiplex PCR; TCRdb's table is partial and in-frame only. The sample yields around 19,000 clones, 87% seen once. The CDR3 sequence is 15 residues long. V lost 2 bases to trimming and J lost 7 bases, with 14 bases between them. Germline CDR1 KGHSH, CDR2 LQKENI. The receptor was derived from a woman between 45 and 65 years old with HIV. The chain combines TRBV18 with TRBJ1-4, with D possibly TRBD1 on 5 matching bases. Specimen: unsorted PBMCs, collected approximately 2.6 years after starting antiretroviral therapy. CDR3 sequence: CASSPEFRVGEKLFF. Here the CDR3 DNA reads TGTGCCAGCTCACCAGAGTTCAGGGTCGGTGAAAAACTGTTTTTT.